These 9 T cell receptor beta chains were all obtained from the same sample, sequenced in a study of PD-1 blockade in classical Hodgkin lymphoma. The data were produced by immunoSEQ multiplex PCR, yet TCRdb's version contains in-frame clones alone and is incomplete. The table has about 110,000 clones, 80% to 90% seen once; the top ten hold 15% to 20%. Every patient relapsed after autologous stem cell transplantation, and brentuximab vedotin exposure varied. The sample was peripheral blood mononuclear cells (PBMCs), taken before the second cycle of nivolumab. The receptors were sampled from a human donor with classical Hodgkin lymphoma.

This chain uses TRBV28 with TRBJ1-2; D uncertain. The V end was cut by 2 bases, the J end by 4 bases, with 11 bases between. Germline assignment: CDR1 MDHEN and CDR2 SYDVKM. The CDR3 contains 14 residues. This CDR3 reads CASSLSVWGYGYTF. The DNA for the CDR3 is TGTGCCAGCAGTTTAAGTGTCTGGGGCTATGGCTACACCTTC.

The rearrangement links TRBV7-9 to TRBJ2-1; 7 nucleotides line up with TRBD2. The junction had 12 bases not matched to a gene; V was cut back by 5 bases and J by 2 bases. This CDR3 spans 17 amino acids. Per the germline V gene, CDR1 is SEHNR and CDR2 is FQNEAQ (reference sequence). In DNA form, the CDR3 reads TGTGCCAGCAGCCTCCTTCTTGGGGAGGGCCCCTACAATGAGCAGTTCTTC. It specifies CASSLLLGEGPYNEQFF.

This chain's CDR3 is CASSDGGSRDNEQFF. CDR3 DNA sequence: TGCGCCAGCAGTGACGGGGGAAGCAGGGACAATGAGCAGTTCTTC. The chain is built from TRBV10-1 and TRBJ2-1, with D perhaps TRBD2 (6 bases). CDR3 length: 15 amino acids. V gave up 3 bases and J gave up 5 bases, with 14 bases separating them. Germline lookup yields CDR1 WNHNN and CDR2 SYGVQD (reference sequence).

The chain has TRBV7-6 and TRBJ2-7; no firm D call. The CDR3 consists of 11 residues. Trimming shortened V by 4 bases and J by 6 bases, and 7 bases separated the two germline ends. From germline, CDR1 is SGHVS and CDR2 FNYEAQ. The CDR3 sequence: CASSSLLEQYF. The CDR3 nucleotides read TGTGCCAGCAGCTCACTTCTCGAGCAGTACTTC.

The rearrangement links TRBV19 to TRBJ1-5; D is unclear. The V gene lost 5 bases and the J gene lost 0 bases, with 14 bases spanning the gap. Germline CDR1 LNHDA, CDR2 SQIVND (reference sequence). The CDR3 is made up of 16 amino acids. The DNA for the CDR3 is TGTGCCAGTAGTGTTCGAGAGGCCTATAGCAATCAGCCCCAGCATTTT. Amino acids: CASSVREAYSNQPQHF.

The chain joins TRBV5-1 to TRBJ1-4, with 9 nucleotides matching TRBD1. The CDR3 totals 15 residues. V was clipped by 4 bases and J by 4 bases; unmatched bases: 5. CDR1 SGHRS and CDR2 YFSETQ come from the germline V gene. For the CDR3, the DNA is TGCGCCAGCAGCCAGACAGGGGGGAGTAATGAAAAACTGTTTTTT. Translation: CASSQTGGSNEKLFF. The full variable domain, completed using reference TRBV5-1 and TRBJ1-4, is KAGVTQTPRYLIKTRGQQVTLSCSPISGHRSVSWYQQTPGQGLQFLFEYFSETQRNKGNFPGRFSGRQFSNSRSEMNVSTLELGDSALYLCASSQTGGSNEKLFFGSGTQLSVL.

This sequence joins TRBV11-2 and TRBJ2-7; D gene unclear. The CDR3 sequence is 14 residues long. CDR1 is SGHAT and CDR2 is FQNNGV in the germline V gene. Trimming shortened V by 0 bases and J by 5 bases, and 11 bases separated the two germline ends. The CDR3 coding sequence is TGTGCCAGCAGCTTAGAACGAAGGACCCACGAGCAGTACTTC. Protein product: CASSLERRTHEQYF.

The chain's CDR3 is CAIRGDNQPQHF. The CDR3 DNA reads as TGTGCCATCAGGGGGGACAATCAGCCCCAGCATTTT. The V call is TRBV10-3, the J call TRBJ1-5, with a possible D match to TRBD1 (5 bases). V dropped 6 bases and J dropped 3 bases, with 6 bases sitting between them. The CDR3 extends over 12 amino acids. The germline CDR1 and CDR2 sequences are ENHRY and SYGVKD.

The chain carries TRBV6-6 and TRBJ1-3; D call uncertain. Deletions cut 10 bases from V and 2 bases from J, with 12 bases between. Germline assignment: CDR1 MNHNY and CDR2 SVGAGI (reference sequence). The CDR3 consists of 13 residues. The CDR3 loop is CAITPDPGNTIYF. The CDR3 nucleotides are TGTGCCATCACCCCCGACCCTGGAAACACCATATATTTT.